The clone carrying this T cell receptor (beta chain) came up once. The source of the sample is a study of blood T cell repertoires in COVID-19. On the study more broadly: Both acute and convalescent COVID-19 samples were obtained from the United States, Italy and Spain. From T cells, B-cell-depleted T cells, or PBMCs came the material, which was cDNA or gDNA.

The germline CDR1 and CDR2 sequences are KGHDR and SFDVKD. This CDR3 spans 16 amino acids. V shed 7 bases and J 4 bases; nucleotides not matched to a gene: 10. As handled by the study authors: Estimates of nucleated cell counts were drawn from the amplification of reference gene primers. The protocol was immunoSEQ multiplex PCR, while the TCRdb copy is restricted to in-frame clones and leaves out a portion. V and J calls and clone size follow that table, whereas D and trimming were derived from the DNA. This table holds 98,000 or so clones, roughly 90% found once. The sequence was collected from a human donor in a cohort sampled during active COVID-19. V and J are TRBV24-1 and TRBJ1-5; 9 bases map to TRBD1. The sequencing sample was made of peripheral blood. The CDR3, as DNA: TGTGCCACCAGCTCCGGCGGGACAGGGAGAAATCAGCCCCAGCATTTT. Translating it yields CATSSGGTGRNQPQHF.